What follows are 13 T cell receptor beta chains derived from one specimen sequenced in a study of cytomegalovirus exposure and HLA in healthy donors. The PCR was carried out with 60 Vbeta primers and 13 Jbeta primers. Produced via immunoSEQ multiplex PCR; TCRdb's table is partial and in-frame only. The repertoire consists of about 98,000 clones, with roughly three quarters occurring once and the leading ten covering about 1.5%. The material sequenced was PBMCs. Receptors were obtained from a middle-aged man in good health and CMV-seronegative.

This clone has just a few counts. As DNA, the CDR3 is TGTGCCACCCAACGGGATCCATCCTCCTACGAGCAGTACTTC. Translated, it gives CATQRDPSSYEQYF. The chain has TRBV6-5 and TRBJ2-7, with D tentatively TRBD2 (5 bases). Germline V CDR1 and CDR2: MNHEY, SVGAGI. V was trimmed by 10 bases and J by 0 bases, leaving 16 bases between them. The CDR3 contains 14 residues.

The chain employs TRBV10-3 and TRBJ2-7, with D possibly matching TRBD2 (6 bases). V was cut by 3 bases and J by 3 bases, with 9 bases left in between. Per germline, CDR1 ENHRY and CDR2 SYGVKD. CDR3 size: 13 residues. The CDR3 here is CAISDPGGYEQYF. CDR3 nucleotide sequence: TGTGCCATCAGTGACCCCGGGGGCTACGAGCAGTACTTC.

This clone was picked up one time. The V call is TRBV6-5, the J call TRBJ2-3, with TRBD2 identical over 11 bases. The CDR3 runs 16 residues. The germline CDR1 and CDR2 sequences are MNHEY and SVGAGI. The V and J ends lost 0 bases and 7 bases, in that order; junction bases with no gene match: 6. The CDR3 DNA reads as TGTGCCAGCAGTTACTCACTGACTAGCGGGGTCTATACGCAGTATTTT. Its translation is CASSYSLTSGVYTQYF.

The V call is TRBV27, the J call TRBJ1-4; 8 positions match TRBD1. CDR3 length: 13 amino acids. Germline trimming cut 5 bases from V and 7 bases from J; bases unmatched to any gene: 3. The V gene's germline CDR1 is MNHEY and CDR2 SMNVEV (reference sequence). The CDR3, as DNA: TGTGCCAGCAGTATCGACAGGGGTGAAAAACTGTTTTTT. It translates to CASSIDRGEKLFF.

This sequence joins TRBV27 and TRBJ1-6; D ambiguous. The CDR3 covers 14 residues. V dropped 2 bases and J dropped 6 bases, with 8 bases sitting between them. Germline CDR1 and CDR2: MNHEY and SMNVEV (reference sequence). DNA for the CDR3: TGTGCCAGCAGTTTAATTTCCCTTAATTCACCCCTCCACTTT. Its translation: CASSLISLNSPLHF.

This chain uses TRBV5-4 with TRBJ1-1; a possible D gene is TRBD1 (5 bases). The CDR3 length is 14 residues. Germline V gene lookup returns CDR1 SGHNT and CDR2 YYREEE (reference sequence). Trimming took off 3 bases at V and 2 bases at J, with 11 bases between the two ends. This chain's CDR3 is CASSSNRGNTEAFF. The CDR3, as DNA: TGTGCCAGCAGCTCGAATAGGGGAAACACTGAAGCTTTCTTT. The whole variable domain, filled in from reference TRBV5-4 and TRBJ1-1, reads ETGVTQSPTHLIKTRGQQVTLRCSSQSGHNTVSWYQQALGQGPQFIFQYYREEENGRGNFPPRFSGLQFPNYSSELNVNALELDDSALYLCASSSNRGNTEAFFGQGTRLTVV.

The chain employs TRBV29-1 and TRBJ1-4, with D tentatively TRBD1 (5 bases). V was pared by 7 bases and J by 6 bases, with 12 bases between. This CDR3 has 12 amino acids. Germline values: CDR1 SQVTM, CDR2 ANQGSEA. The CDR3 sequence: CSATAGYEKLFF. The CDR3 bases are TGCAGCGCCACGGCAGGGTATGAAAAACTGTTTTTT.

Only a few counts were recorded for this clone. The genes are TRBV4-3 and TRBJ2-1; TRBD2 matches 8 bases. CDR1 is LGHNA and CDR2 is YSLEER in the germline V gene. This CDR3 has 16 residues. V dropped 1 base and J dropped 0; count of bases not matched to a gene: 2. CDR3 DNA sequence: TGCGCCAGCAGCCAAGGTGCGGGGGGCTCCTACAATGAGCAGTTCTTC. Its translation is CASSQGAGGSYNEQFF.

About this clone: Likely a read error: the CDR3 ends without its conserved phenylalanine or tryptophan. The chain recombines TRBV7-8 with TRBJ1-2; TRBD1 is a possible D gene (6 bases). V was clipped by 5 bases and J by 0 bases, with 13 bases between them. Germline CDR1 and CDR2: SGHVS and FQNEAQ. CDR3 length: 15 amino acids. The CDR3 nucleotides are TGTGCCAGCAGCCGCACCACAGGGCCTAACTATGGCTACACCCTC. Residues: CASSRTTGPNYGYTL.

This chain connects TRBV5-8 to TRBJ1-2, with a possible D match to TRBD1 (5 bases). V gave up 6 bases and J gave up 4 bases, with 10 bases separating them. This CDR3 has 12 amino acids. Germline V lookup: CDR1 SGHTS, CDR2 YDEGEE. The chain's CDR3 is CASTDQGYGYTF. CDR3 nucleotide sequence: TGTGCCAGCACCGACCAGGGCTATGGCTACACCTTC.

The rearrangement joins TRBV19 to TRBJ1-5; no definite D call. Germline values: CDR1 LNHDA, CDR2 SQIVND (reference sequence). This CDR3 has 13 amino acids. Trimming removed 3 bases at V and 0 bases at J, with 3 bases between. CDR3 protein: CASSISSNQPQHF. In nucleotides, the CDR3 is TGTGCCAGTAGTATCTCTAGCAATCAGCCCCAGCATTTT.

This clone was recorded only once. The genes are TRBV7-3 and TRBJ2-3, with D possibly being TRBD1 (6 bases). V gave up 6 bases and J gave up 4 bases, with 11 bases separating them. The CDR3 sequence is 13 residues long. Germline V gene sequence: CDR1 SGHTA, CDR2 FQGTGA. The DNA of the CDR3 is TGTGCCAGCAGGCAAACAGGGTCAGATACGCAGTATTTT. It translates to CASRQTGSDTQYF.

This clone appeared a few times. The rearrangement joins TRBV19 to TRBJ1-1, with D possibly matching TRBD1 (5 bases). Trimming stripped 0 bases from V and 1 base from J, with 9 bases between. The CDR3 sequence is 15 residues long. CDR1 and CDR2 from the germline V gene are LNHDA and SQIVND (reference sequence). CDR3 bases: TGTGCCAGTAGTATAGACGGGGGGAGGAACACTGAAGCTTTCTTT. This codes for CASSIDGGRNTEAFF. The variable domain in full, completed from reference TRBV19 and TRBJ1-1, reads DGGITQSPKYLFRKEGQNVTLSCEQNLNHDAMYWYRQDPGQGLRLIYYSQIVNDFQKGDIAEGYSVSREKKESFPLTVTSAQKNPTAFYLCASSIDGGRNTEAFFGQGTRLTVV.